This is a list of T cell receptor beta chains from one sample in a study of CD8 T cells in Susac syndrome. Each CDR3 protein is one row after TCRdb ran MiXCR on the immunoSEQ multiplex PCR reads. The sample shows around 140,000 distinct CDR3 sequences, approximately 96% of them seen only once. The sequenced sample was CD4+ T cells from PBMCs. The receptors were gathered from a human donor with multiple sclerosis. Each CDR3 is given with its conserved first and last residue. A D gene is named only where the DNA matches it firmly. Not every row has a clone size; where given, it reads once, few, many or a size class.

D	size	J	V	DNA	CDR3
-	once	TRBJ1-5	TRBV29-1	TGCAGCGTTGGGGACGGGATCAATCAGCCCCAGCATTTT	CSVGDGINQPQHF
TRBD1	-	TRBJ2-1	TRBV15	TGTGCCACCAGCAGGGGCCTGGGGGCAGGGGGAGTTAGGAATGAGCAGTTCTTC	CATSRGLGAGGVRNEQFF
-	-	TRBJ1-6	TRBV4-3	TGCGCCAGCAGCCAAGATCTGGGGAATTCACCCCTCCACTTT	CASSQDLGNSPLHF
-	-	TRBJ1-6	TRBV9	TGTGCCAGCAGCGTAGGTTCTTCGGGGGGGCAGGCACCCCTCCACTTT	CASSVGSSGGQAPLHF
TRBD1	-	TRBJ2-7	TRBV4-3	TGCGCCAGCAGCCCTGACAGGGGGGTATTCGAGCAGTACTTC	CASSPDRGVFEQYF
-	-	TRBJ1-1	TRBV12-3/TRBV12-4	TGTGCCAGCAACACTGGGGGGACCTCTAGTAGGAACACTGAAGCTTTCTTT	CASNTGGTSSRNTEAFF
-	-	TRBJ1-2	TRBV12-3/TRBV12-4	TGTGCCAGCAGTTTAGCGAGTGTGGGCTACACCTTC	CASSLASVGYTF
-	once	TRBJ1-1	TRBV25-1	TGTGCCAGCAGTGAATACGGAGTGGGCAGGGGCAACACTGAAGCTTTCTTT	CASSEYGVGRGNTEAFF
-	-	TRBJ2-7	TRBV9	TGTGCCAGCAGCACTAGTATGCAAATGGAGCAGTACTTC	CASSTSMQMEQYF
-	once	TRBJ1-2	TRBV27	TGTGCCAGCAGGGTCAGGGGTGGCGAAGGCTACACCTTC	CASRVRGGEGYTF
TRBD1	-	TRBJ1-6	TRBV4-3	TGCGCCAGCAGCCATGATCGGACAGGGTATAATTCACCCCTCCACTTT	CASSHDRTGYNSPLHF
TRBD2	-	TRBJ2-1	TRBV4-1	TGCGCCAGCAGCCAAGATAGCGGGACTAGTCCTGAGCAGTTCTTC	CASSQDSGTSPEQFF
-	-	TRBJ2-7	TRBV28	TGTGCCAGCAGTTTACCCGCCCACGAGCAGTACTTC	CASSLPAHEQYF
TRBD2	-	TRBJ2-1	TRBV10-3	TGTGCCATCAGAGCGGGGAGCTCCTACAATGAGCAGTTCTTC	CAIRAGSSYNEQFF
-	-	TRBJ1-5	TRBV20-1	TGCAGCTTTGGAGATAGCAATCAGCCCCAGCATTTT	CSFGDSNQPQHF
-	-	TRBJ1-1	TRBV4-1	TGCGCCAGCAGCCCCACCCAAGGGGGTACTGAAGCTTTCTTT	CASSPTQGGTEAFF
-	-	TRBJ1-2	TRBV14	TGTGCCAGCAGCCAAGACATCCGGGTCTCAAGTGGCTACACCTTC	CASSQDIRVSSGYTF
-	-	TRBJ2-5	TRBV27	TGTGCCAGCAGAGGAGGCGTGGGGACCCAGTACTTC	CASRGGVGTQYF
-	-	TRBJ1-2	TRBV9	TGTGCCAGCAGCCCAGGGCAGGGTGGTTATGGCTACACCTTC	CASSPGQGGYGYTF
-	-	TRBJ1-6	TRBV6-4	TGTGCCAGCAGTGAGATGGTAAATTCACCCCTCCACTTT	CASSEMVNSPLHF
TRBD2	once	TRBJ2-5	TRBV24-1	TGTGCCACCAGTGATCCAACTGGGACTAGCGGGTCGCAAGAGACCCAGTACTTC	CATSDPTGTSGSQETQYF
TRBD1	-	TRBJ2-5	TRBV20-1	TGCAGTGCGCGGACAGGGGAGACGACCCAGTACTTC	CSARTGETTQYF
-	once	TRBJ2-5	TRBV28	TGTGCCAGCAGTTTAAGGATTCAAGAGACCCAGTACTTC	CASSLRIQETQYF
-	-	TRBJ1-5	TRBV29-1	TGCAGCGTTCTACAGGGCGGTAGCAATCAGCCCCAGCATTTT	CSVLQGGSNQPQHF
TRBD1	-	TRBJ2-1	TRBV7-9	TGTGCCAGCAGCCACACCGGGACAGGGGACAATGAGCAGTTCTTC	CASSHTGTGDNEQFF
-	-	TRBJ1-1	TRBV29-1	TGCAGCGTTGGTATGACAGGCGGGGGGAACACTGAAGCTTTCTTT	CSVGMTGGGNTEAFF
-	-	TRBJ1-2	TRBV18	TGTGCCAGCTCACCATTGGAAGCAGCAACTAACTATGGCTACACCTTC	CASSPLEAATNYGYTF
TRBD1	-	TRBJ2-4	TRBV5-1	TGCGCCAGCAGCAGGGAGGGGACAGGGCTAAACATTCAGTACTTC	CASSREGTGLNIQYF
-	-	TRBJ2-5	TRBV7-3	TGTGCCAGCAGCTTAACGACCAGTAATCAAGAGACCCAGTACTTC	CASSLTTSNQETQYF
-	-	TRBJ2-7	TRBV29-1	TGCAGCGCACGGGACACTAGAAGCGAGCAGTACTTC	CSARDTRSEQYF
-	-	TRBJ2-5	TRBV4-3	TGCGCCAGCAGCCAAGGAGTCAGGGACGAGACCCAGTACTTC	CASSQGVRDETQYF
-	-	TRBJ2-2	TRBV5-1	TGCGCCAGCCAGCACAGGAGCACCGCGAACACCGGGGAGCTGTTTTTT	CASQHRSTANTGELFF
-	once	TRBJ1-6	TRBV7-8	TGTGCCAGCAGCTTAGGTCGGGGAGATAATTCACCCCTCCACTTT	CASSLGRGDNSPLHF
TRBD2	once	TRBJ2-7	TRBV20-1	TGCAGTGCCGAGGGACTAGCGGGAGACGAGCAGTACTTC	CSAEGLAGDEQYF
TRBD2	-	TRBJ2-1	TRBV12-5	TGTGCTAGTGGTTTAAGGCGGGGGTCCTACAATGAGCAGTTCTTC	CASGLRRGSYNEQFF
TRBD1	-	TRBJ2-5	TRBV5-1	TGCGCCAGCAGCGGACAGGGATGGGAGACCCAGTACTTC	CASSGQGWETQYF
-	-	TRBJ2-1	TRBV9	TGTGCCAGCAGCGTAGTAGGGGGACGCTACAATGAGCAGTTCTTC	CASSVVGGRYNEQFF
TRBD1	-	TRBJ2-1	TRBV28	TGTGCCAGCAGTTTCTTCGACAGGGCGGTCTACAATGAGCAGTTCTTC	CASSFFDRAVYNEQFF
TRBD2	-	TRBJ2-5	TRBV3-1	TGTGCCAGCAGCCAACGACTAGCGGGAGAAGAGACCCAGTACTTC	CASSQRLAGEETQYF
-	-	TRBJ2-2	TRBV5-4	TGTGCCAGCAGCTTGGTTCCAGCCACCGGGGAGCTGTTTTTT	CASSLVPATGELFF
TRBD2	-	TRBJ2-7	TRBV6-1	TGTGCCAGCAGCAAGACTAGCGGGAACTACGAGCAGTACTTC	CASSKTSGNYEQYF
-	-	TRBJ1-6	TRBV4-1	TGCGCCAGCAGCCAAGAGTGGGCGGGAAATTCACCCCTCCACTTT	CASSQEWAGNSPLHF
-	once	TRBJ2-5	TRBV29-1	TGCAGCGCCTACGGGACGCGCCAAGAGACCCAGTACTTC	CSAYGTRQETQYF
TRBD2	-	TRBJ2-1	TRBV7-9	TGTGCCAGCAGCTCACCAGTGACTAGCGGGAGGGAGCAGTTCTTC	CASSSPVTSGREQFF
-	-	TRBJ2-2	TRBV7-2	TGTGCCAGCAGCCGAGGCGCGGAGTTCGGGGAGCTGTTTTTT	CASSRGAEFGELFF
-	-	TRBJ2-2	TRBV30	TGTGCCTGGAGTGTACGTGGACTCAACACCGGGGAGCTGTTTTTT	CAWSVRGLNTGELFF
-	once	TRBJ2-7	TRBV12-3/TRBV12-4	TGTGCCAGCAGGAGATACTACGAGCAGTACTTC	CASRRYYEQYF
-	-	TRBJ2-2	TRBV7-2	TGTGCCAGCAGCCCAGGACAGAACACCGGGGAGCTGTTTTTT	CASSPGQNTGELFF
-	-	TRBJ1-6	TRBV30	TGTGCCTTTTCCGGTCACCCCGATTCACCCCTCCACTTT	CAFSGHPDSPLHF
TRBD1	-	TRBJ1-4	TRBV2	TGTGCCAGCAGTTCCCGGGACAGGGACGAAAAACTGTTTTTT	CASSSRDRDEKLFF
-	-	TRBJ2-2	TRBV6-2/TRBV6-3	TGTGCCAGCAGTCCTCCCCCACCCGGGGAGCTGTTTTTT	CASSPPPPGELFF
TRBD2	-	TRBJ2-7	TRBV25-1	TGTGCCAGCAGTCGGGGACTAACCTACGAGCAGTACTTC	CASSRGLTYEQYF
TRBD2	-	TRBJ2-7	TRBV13	TGTGCCAGTACTAGCGGGAGGAACTACGAGCAGTACTTC	CASTSGRNYEQYF
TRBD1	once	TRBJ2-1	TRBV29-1	TGCAGCGTTTTCCGGACAGGGTACAATGAGCAGTTCTTC	CSVFRTGYNEQFF